A selection of T cell receptor beta chains follows, all from one sample in a study of patients and donors after allogeneic stem cell transplantation. MiXCR, run by TCRdb on the RT-PCR reads, gives a single entry per CDR3 protein. This sample has about 18,000 distinct CDR3 sequences; roughly 4.5% occur once, and the top ten carry about 37%. Source material: blood, either unsorted or a sorted T cell fraction (not recorded which). The origin of the receptors is a human donor who was either an allogeneic HSCT recipient or a stem cell or donor lymphocyte infusion donor (not recorded which). It is not recorded whose cells these are; they may come from a transplant donor. Each CDR3 is given without its conserved first and last residue. Clone size is given for some rows only: seen once, a few or many times, or a class if the clone is expanded.

clone size	J gene	V gene	CDR3 protein
many	TRBJ2-7	TRBV11-3	ASSRYEETPY
many	TRBJ2-2	TRBV3-1	ASSQEVSFGVELF
few	TRBJ1-2	TRBV5-1	ASSGQGSYGYT
-	TRBJ1-6	TRBV11-1	ASSESGTGLH
many	TRBJ2-7	TRBV28	ASTKMPQGSYEQY
many	TRBJ2-5	TRBV7-9	ASSLGGTETQY
medium-sized	TRBJ2-1	TRBV5-1	ASSLGGTSGSNEQF
many	TRBJ2-1	TRBV20-1	SASPGGSYSYNEQF
many	TRBJ1-5	TRBV15	ATSTGPIRPQH
many	TRBJ2-5	TRBV5-1	ASSFSGQGQETQY
many	TRBJ1-4	TRBV6-1	ASRETGGANEKLF
many	TRBJ2-1	TRBV7-3	ASSLIYGGEQF
many	TRBJ1-1	TRBV2	ASIGGQGNFNTEAF
many	TRBJ1-2	TRBV5-5	ASSFRFNYGYT
medium-sized	TRBJ2-7	TRBV7-9	ASSMTGVIYEQY
many	TRBJ2-7	TRBV7-6	ASSLGEGAPYEQY
many	TRBJ1-2	TRBV20-1	SARVGGGTGYT
few	TRBJ1-6	TRBV10-3	AISVGGPPLH
many	TRBJ2-1	TRBV20-1	SANTPRGAAYNEQF
many	TRBJ2-5	TRBV30	AWRMREGLKTQY
-	TRBJ2-1	TRBV28	ASSPGLAGGPRGNEQF
-	TRBJ1-5	TRBV21-1	ASSKPLTGLSNQPQH
many	TRBJ2-7	TRBV4-1	ASSSGTGDYEQY
few	TRBJ2-3	TRBV21-1	ASSNGSGSHTQY
many	TRBJ2-5	TRBV20-1	SARETPQGETQY
many	TRBJ2-2	TRBV19	ASTPAKQAKNTGELF
few	TRBJ2-1	TRBV7-3	ASSLGQGGEQF
few	TRBJ1-5	TRBV20-1	SASYSGNQPQH
many	TRBJ1-5	TRBV19	ASSPLRDISHQPQH
many	TRBJ1-1	TRBV7-9	ASRLTQAGNTEAF
large	TRBJ2-3	TRBV7-9	ASSLIGIGKADTQY
many	TRBJ2-5	TRBV7-9	ASSFRRTSEETQY
few	TRBJ1-4	TRBV7-9	ASSGWAREKLF
many	TRBJ2-7	TRBV15	ATSPRQGAGYEQY
many	TRBJ2-7	TRBV18	ASSPGEGDVYEQY
few	TRBJ1-5	TRBV6-5	ASSYRQGGHQPQH
many	TRBJ2-5	TRBV15	ATSRGVYQETQY
few	TRBJ2-7	TRBV15	ATSRGQRGHFYEQY
many	TRBJ1-2	TRBV28	ASSRLRGGAGYT
many	TRBJ2-1	TRBV5-1	ASSLQDTSYNEQF